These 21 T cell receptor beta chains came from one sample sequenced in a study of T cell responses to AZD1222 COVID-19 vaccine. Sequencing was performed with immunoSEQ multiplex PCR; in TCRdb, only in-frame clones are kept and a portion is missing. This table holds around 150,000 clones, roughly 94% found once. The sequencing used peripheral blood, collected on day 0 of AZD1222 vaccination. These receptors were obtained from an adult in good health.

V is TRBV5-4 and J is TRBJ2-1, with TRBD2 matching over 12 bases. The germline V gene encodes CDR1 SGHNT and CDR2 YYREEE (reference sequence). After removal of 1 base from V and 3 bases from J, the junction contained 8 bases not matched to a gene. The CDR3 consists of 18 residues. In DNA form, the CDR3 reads TGTGCCAGCAGCTTGTTACTAGCGGGAGGTCCCCACTACAATGAGCAGTTCTTC. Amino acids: CASSLLLAGGPHYNEQFF. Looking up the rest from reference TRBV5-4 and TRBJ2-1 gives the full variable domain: ETGVTQSPTHLIKTRGQQVTLRCSSQSGHNTVSWYQQALGQGPQFIFQYYREEENGRGNFPPRFSGLQFPNYSSELNVNALELDDSALYLCASSLLLAGGPHYNEQFFGPGTRLTVL.

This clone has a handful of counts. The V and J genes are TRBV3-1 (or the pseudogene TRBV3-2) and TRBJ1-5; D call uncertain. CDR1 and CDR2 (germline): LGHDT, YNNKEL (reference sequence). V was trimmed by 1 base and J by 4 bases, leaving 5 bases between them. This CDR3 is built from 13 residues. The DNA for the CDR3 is TGTGCCAGCAGCCAAGTGCGGAATCAGCCCCAGCATTTT. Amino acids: CASSQVRNQPQHF.

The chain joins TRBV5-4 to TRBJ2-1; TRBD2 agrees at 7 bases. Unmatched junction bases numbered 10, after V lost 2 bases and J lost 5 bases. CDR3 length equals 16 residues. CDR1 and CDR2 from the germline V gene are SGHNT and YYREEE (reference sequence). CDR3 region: CASSLLAGPGHNEQFF. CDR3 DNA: TGTGCCAGCAGCTTATTAGCGGGCCCGGGGCACAATGAGCAGTTCTTC.

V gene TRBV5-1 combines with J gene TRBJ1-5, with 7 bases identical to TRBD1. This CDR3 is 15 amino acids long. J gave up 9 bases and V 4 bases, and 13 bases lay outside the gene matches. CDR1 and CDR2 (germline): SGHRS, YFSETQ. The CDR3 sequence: CASSEDPGQLLPQHF. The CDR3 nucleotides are TGCGCCAGCAGCGAGGACCCGGGACAGCTTCTGCCCCAGCATTTT.

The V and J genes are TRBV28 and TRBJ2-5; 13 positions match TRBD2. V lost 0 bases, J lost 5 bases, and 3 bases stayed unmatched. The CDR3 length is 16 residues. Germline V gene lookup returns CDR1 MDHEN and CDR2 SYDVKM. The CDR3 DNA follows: TGTGCCAGCAGTTTATGGACTAGCGGGGGGTGGGAGACCCAGTACTTC. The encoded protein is CASSLWTSGGWETQYF.

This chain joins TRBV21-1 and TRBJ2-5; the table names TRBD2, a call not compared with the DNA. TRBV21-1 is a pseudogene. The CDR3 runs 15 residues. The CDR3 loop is CASSNGGSGAETQYF. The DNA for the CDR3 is TGTGCCAGCAGCAACGGAGGGTCCGGGGCCGAGACCCAGTACTTC.

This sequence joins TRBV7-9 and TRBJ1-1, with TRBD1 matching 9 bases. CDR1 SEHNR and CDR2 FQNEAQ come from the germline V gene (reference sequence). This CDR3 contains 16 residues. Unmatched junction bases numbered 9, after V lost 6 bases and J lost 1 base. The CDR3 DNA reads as TGTGCCAGCAGTCCAATGACAGGGGGGGAGAACACTGAAGCTTTCTTT. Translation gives CASSPMTGGENTEAFF.

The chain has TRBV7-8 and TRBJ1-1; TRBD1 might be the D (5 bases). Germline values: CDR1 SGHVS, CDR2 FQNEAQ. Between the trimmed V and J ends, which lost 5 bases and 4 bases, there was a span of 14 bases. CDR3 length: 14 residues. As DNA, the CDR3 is TGTGCCAGCAGCCCGTCTCGGGGCGTCACTGAAGCTTTCTTT. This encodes CASSPSRGVTEAFF.

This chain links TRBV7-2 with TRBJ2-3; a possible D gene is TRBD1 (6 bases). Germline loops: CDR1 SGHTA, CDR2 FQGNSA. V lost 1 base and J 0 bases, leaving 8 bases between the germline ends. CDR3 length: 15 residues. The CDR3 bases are TGTGCCAGCAGCTTAGGGACAGTAAGCACAGATACGCAGTATTTT. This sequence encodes CASSLGTVSTDTQYF.

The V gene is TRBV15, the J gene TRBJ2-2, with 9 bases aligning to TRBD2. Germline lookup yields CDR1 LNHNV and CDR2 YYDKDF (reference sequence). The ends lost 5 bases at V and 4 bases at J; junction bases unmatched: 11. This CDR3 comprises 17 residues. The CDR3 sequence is CATSPLPRGRATGELFF. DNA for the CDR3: TGTGCCACCAGCCCCCTTCCTCGCGGGAGGGCCACCGGGGAGCTGTTTTTT.

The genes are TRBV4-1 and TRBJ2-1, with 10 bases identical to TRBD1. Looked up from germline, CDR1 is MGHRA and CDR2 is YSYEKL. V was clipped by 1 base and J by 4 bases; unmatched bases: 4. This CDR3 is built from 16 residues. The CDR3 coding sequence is TGCGCCAGCAGCCAAGCGTGGACAGGGGGTTACAATGAGCAGTTCTTC. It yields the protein CASSQAWTGGYNEQFF.

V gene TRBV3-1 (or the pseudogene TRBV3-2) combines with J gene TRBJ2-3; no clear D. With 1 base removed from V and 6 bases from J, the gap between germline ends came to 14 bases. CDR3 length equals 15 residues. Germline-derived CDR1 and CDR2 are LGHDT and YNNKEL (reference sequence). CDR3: CASSQGPLTGDTQYF. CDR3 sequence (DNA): TGTGCCAGCAGCCAAGGGCCGCTTACCGGCGATACGCAGTATTTT.

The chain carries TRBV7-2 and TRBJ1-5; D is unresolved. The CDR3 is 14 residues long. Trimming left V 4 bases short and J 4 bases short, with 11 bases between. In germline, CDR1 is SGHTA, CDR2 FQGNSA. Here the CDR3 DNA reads TGTGCCAGCAGCTCCGGGATTTCGAATCAGCCCCAGCATTTT. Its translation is CASSSGISNQPQHF.

The CDR3 loop is CASSQFSSYEQYV. DNA for the CDR3: TGTGCCAGCAGTCAATTTAGCTCCTACGAGCAGTACGTC. The chain carries TRBV6-2 or TRBV6-3 and TRBJ2-7, with D hard to call. Germline values: CDR1 MNHEY, CDR2 SVGEGT. V dropped 5 bases and J dropped 0 bases, with 8 bases sitting between them. The CDR3 is 13 residues long.

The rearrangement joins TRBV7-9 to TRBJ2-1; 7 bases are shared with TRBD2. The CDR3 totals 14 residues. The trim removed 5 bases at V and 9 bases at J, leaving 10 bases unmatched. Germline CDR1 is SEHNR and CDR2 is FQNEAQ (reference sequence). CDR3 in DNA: TGTGCCAGCAGCCCTTTGGGGGAGGGATCTGAGCAGTTCTTC. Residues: CASSPLGEGSEQFF.

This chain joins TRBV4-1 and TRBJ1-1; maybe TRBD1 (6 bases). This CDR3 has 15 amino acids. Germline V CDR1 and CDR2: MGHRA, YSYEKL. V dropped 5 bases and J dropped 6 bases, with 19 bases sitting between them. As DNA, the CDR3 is TGCGCCAGCAGCTCGGAGACAGGAAGGAGGGCTGAAGCTTTCTTT. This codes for CASSSETGRRAEAFF.

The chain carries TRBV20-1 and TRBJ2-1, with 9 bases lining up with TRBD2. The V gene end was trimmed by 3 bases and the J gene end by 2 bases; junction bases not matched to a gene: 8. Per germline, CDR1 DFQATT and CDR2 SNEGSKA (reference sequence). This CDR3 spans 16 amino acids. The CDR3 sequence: CSASSPTSGTYNEQFF. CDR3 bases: TGCAGTGCTAGTTCCCCGACTAGCGGAACCTACAATGAGCAGTTCTTC.

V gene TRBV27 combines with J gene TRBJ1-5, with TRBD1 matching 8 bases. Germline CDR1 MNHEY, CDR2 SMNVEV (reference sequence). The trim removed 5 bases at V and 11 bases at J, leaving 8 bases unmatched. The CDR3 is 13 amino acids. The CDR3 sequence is CASSTYDRGAQHF. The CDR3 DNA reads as TGTGCCAGCAGTACGTACGACAGGGGTGCCCAGCATTTT.

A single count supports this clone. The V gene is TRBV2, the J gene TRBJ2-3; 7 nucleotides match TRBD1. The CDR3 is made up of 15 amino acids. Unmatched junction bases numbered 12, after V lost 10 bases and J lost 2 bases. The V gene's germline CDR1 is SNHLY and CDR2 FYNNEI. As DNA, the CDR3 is TGTGCCAACAAACCACAGGGGCTCCACACAGATACGCAGTATTTT. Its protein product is CANKPQGLHTDTQYF.

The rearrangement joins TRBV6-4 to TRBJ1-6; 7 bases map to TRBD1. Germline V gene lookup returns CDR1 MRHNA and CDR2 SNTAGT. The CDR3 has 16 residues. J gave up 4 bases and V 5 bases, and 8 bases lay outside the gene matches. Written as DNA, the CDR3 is TGTGCCAGCAGTCTACCCGGACAGGCGTATAATTCACCCCTCCACTTT. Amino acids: CASSLPGQAYNSPLHF.

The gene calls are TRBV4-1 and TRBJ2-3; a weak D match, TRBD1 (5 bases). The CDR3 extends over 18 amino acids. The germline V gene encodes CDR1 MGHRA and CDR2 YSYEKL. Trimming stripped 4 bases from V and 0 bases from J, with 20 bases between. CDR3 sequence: CASSPSDPADTSTDTQYF. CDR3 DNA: TGCGCCAGCAGCCCAAGTGACCCTGCGGACACGAGCACAGATACGCAGTATTTT.